This record looks at one TCR beta chain sequence and its context. Its target antigen remains unknown. Nothing much larger sits one base from this clone, and base qualities are not available. This sample was taken from a study of OX40 agonist ivuxolimab in advanced cancers. At the level of the whole study: Ivuxolimab was a fully human IgG2 agonistic monoclonal antibody targeting the costimulatory receptor OX40 (CD134). Patients were allowed to have had prior anti-PD-1, anti-PD-L1 or anti-CTLA-4 therapy, and roughly 40% of the dose-escalation patients had been treated with checkpoint inhibitors. Among the approximately 54 dose-escalation patients, about 20 had hepatocellular carcinoma, 15 or so melanoma, 9 renal cell carcinoma and 9 head and neck cancer. The purpose of peripheral TCRbeta sequencing was to test whether ivuxolimab changed TCR sequence diversity and led to clonal T-cell expansion. The dose-escalation cohort was 82.7% male with a mean age of about 65 years, ranging from 23 to 79. The monotherapy dose-escalation portion (N of about 50 patients) of the phase I ivuxolimab trial is reported in the paper. Partial responses occurred in three dose-escalation patients, of whom one had hepatocellular carcinoma and two had cutaneous melanoma. Intravenous ivuxolimab was administered to patients every 2 weeks at six dose levels: 0.01, 0.1, 0.3, 1.5, 3 and 10 mg/kg.

Patients with a history of autoimmune disease or receiving systemic immunosuppression were excluded from the trial. Peripheral blood for TCR sequencing was drawn from every dose cohort at baseline, at cycle 4 day 1 and at cycle 7 day 1. Samples were obtained from an open-label, multicenter, first-in-human phase I dose-escalation trial of ivuxolimab. Adults with locally advanced or metastatic melanoma, renal cell, hepatocellular, or head and neck squamous cell carcinoma were enrolled in the trial. Before TCR sequencing, CD4+ T cells and CD8+ T cells from peripheral blood were sorted into separate populations. The V and J ends are trimmed by 1 base and 1 base, leaving 8 bases between them. From cysteine to phenylalanine, the CDR3 is 15 amino acids long. The read is trimmed to its CDR3 DNA, 45 bases read in frame from base 1. Reading the germline V gene gives CDR1 SGHTA and CDR2 FQGNSA. The paper's findings and limits, for the study overall: The antigen specificity of the clonally expanded peripheral T cells was not determined. At doses of 0.1 to 3.0 mg/kg, clonal expansion of both CD4+ and CD8+ T cells in blood was seen between baseline and week 6. After ivuxolimab, more expanded clones were found on average in CD8+ T cells than in CD4+ T cells. Low levels of normalized T-cell clonal expansion were also seen in some nonresponding patients. In the 0.1-3.0 mg/kg groups, partial responders were among the patients with the lowest normalized peripheral clonal expansion, particularly in CD8+ T cells.

Genomic DNA was extracted from sorted cells for sequencing of the TCRbeta CDR3 region. The immunoSEQ Assay was used to sequence the TCRbeta CDR3 regions. In its TCRdb copy, this immuneACCESS table keeps in-frame sequences only and misses some clones. Where compared with another copy, unresolved V genes explain less than half of these, and the others have no known cause. Counted in this sample were more than 75,000 clones; roughly 90% of them appeared once. Around 0.4% of the sample belongs to the ten largest clones. This receptor was taken from an adult with an advanced solid tumor such as melanoma, head and neck, liver or kidney cancer. The sequencing here drew on CD4+ or CD8+ T cells sorted from blood, taken in a trial of the OX40 agonist ivuxolimab. This chain is built from TRBV7-2 and TRBJ1-5, with an unclear D gene assignment. In nucleotide form, the sequence is TGTGCCAGCAGCTTAGATGGCACCAGCAATCAGCCCCAGCATTTT. Its coded protein is CASSLDGTSNQPQHF.